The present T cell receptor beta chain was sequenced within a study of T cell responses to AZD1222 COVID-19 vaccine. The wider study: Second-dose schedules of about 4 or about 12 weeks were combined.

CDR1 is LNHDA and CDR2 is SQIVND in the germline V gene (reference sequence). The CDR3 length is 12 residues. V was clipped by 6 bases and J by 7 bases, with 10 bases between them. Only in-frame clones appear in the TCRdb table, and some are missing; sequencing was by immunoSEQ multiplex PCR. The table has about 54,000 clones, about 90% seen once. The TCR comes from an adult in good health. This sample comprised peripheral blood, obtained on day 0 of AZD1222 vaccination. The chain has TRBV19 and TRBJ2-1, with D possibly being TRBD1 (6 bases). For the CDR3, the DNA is TGTGCCAGTAGGCAGGGGCTTAATGAGCAGTTCTTC. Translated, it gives CASRQGLNEQFF.